One and the same sample provided the 24 T cell receptor beta chains below, sequenced in a study of PD-L1 blockade in urothelial cancer. Assay used: immunoSEQ multiplex PCR; TCRdb lists only in-frame clones, some missing. The sample holds 95,000 to 130,000 clones; approximately 90% are singletons and the top ten take more than 1.5%. The time point denotes: peripheral blood 6 weeks after treatment start. Source: PBMCs, taken around atezolizumab (anti-PD-L1) treatment. The receptors shown here come from a man in his fifties or sixties with urothelial cancer.

The rearrangement uses TRBV19 and TRBJ1-4, with TRBD1 identical over 7 bases. The CDR3 sequence is 15 residues long. V shed 3 bases and J 0 bases; nucleotides not matched to a gene: 1. CDR1 is LNHDA, CDR2 SQIVND, per germline (reference sequence). In DNA form, the CDR3 reads TGTGCCAGTAGTATTCAGGGGGCAACTAATGAAAAACTGTTTTTT. Translated: CASSIQGATNEKLFF.

This chain links TRBV27 with TRBJ2-1; maybe TRBD2 (6 bases). V lost 7 bases to trimming and J lost 7 bases, with 11 bases between them. CDR3 length equals 12 residues. Germline V lookup: CDR1 MNHEY, CDR2 SMNVEV (reference sequence). The CDR3 nucleotides read TGTGCCAGCAAGCAGGAGGGAAATGAGCAGTTCTTC. Amino acid sequence: CASKQEGNEQFF.

This clone was detected once. The J gene is TRBJ2-7, the V gene TRBV7-2; D unresolved. The CDR3 has 14 residues. Germline V gene lookup returns CDR1 SGHTA and CDR2 FQGNSA. V lost 1 base, J lost 0 bases, and 7 bases lay in between. The CDR3 region has the DNA TGTGCCAGCAGCTTAGAACTATCCTCCTACGAGCAGTACTTC. Translation gives CASSLELSSYEQYF.

The gene calls are TRBV6-7 and TRBJ2-7; 8 bases are a match to TRBD1. TRBV6-7 is identified as an open reading frame with a role that is uncertain. V lost 8 bases, J lost 5 bases, and 5 bases stayed unmatched. The CDR3 sequence is 12 residues long. CDR3 sequence reads: CASETGENEQYF. The CDR3 region has the DNA TGTGCCAGCGAGACAGGGGAGAACGAGCAGTACTTC.

The chain couples TRBV2 to TRBJ2-5; 12 nucleotides match TRBD2. The CDR3 totals 17 residues. With 0 bases clipped from V and 7 bases from J, the junction kept 9 bases outside the gene matches. The V gene's germline CDR1 is SNHLY and CDR2 FYNNEI. CDR3: CASSEAKTSGGIGTQYF. In DNA, the CDR3 is TGTGCCAGCAGTGAAGCAAAGACTAGCGGGGGAATCGGGACCCAGTACTTC.

The rearrangement links TRBV10-3 to TRBJ2-5; maybe TRBD1 (6 bases). V was clipped by 2 bases and J by 5 bases, with 9 bases between them. The CDR3 length is 13 residues. In germline, CDR1 is ENHRY, CDR2 SYGVKD. CDR3 residues: CAISERTGETQYF. Here the CDR3 DNA reads TGTGCCATCAGTGAGAGAACAGGGGAGACCCAGTACTTC.

The chain has TRBV19 and TRBJ1-6; D is unclear. The CDR3 loop spans 15 amino acids. CDR1 is LNHDA and CDR2 is SQIVND in the germline V gene (reference sequence). V lost 4 bases to trimming and J lost 9 bases, with 16 bases between them. The CDR3 sequence: CASSTSGSSGSPLHF. In DNA form, the CDR3 reads TGTGCCAGTAGTACCTCGGGGAGTTCTGGTTCACCCCTCCACTTT. The entire variable domain, with the rest obtained from reference TRBV19 and TRBJ1-6, is as follows: DGGITQSPKYLFRKEGQNVTLSCEQNLNHDAMYWYRQDPGQGLRLIYYSQIVNDFQKGDIAEGYSVSREKKESFPLTVTSAQKNPTAFYLCASSTSGSSGSPLHFGNGTRLTVT.

In this sample, this clone turned up once. The J gene is TRBJ2-7, the V gene TRBV6-5; TRBD1 is a possible D gene (5 bases). V lost 3 bases and J 2 bases, leaving 8 bases between the germline ends. The CDR3 has 13 amino acids. Per the germline V gene, CDR1 is MNHEY and CDR2 is SVGAGI. The CDR3 DNA reads as TGTGCCAGCAGTTATGGGGCACCCTACGAGCAGTACTTC. Translated: CASSYGAPYEQYF.

The chain employs TRBV5-8 and TRBJ1-1; D perhaps matches TRBD1 (5 bases). In germline, CDR1 is SGHTS, CDR2 YDEGEE. The CDR3 runs 13 residues. The V end lost 3 bases, the J end lost 3 bases, and 9 bases lay between the germline ends. The CDR3 DNA follows: TGTGCCAGCAGCTCACAGACAGACACTGAAGCTTTCTTT. Translating gives CASSSQTDTEAFF.

The chain has TRBV12-5 and TRBJ2-7; TRBD2 aligns across 7 bases. There are 13 residues in the CDR3. CDR1 and CDR2 (germline): LGHNT, FRNRAP. Unmatched junction bases numbered 6, after V lost 3 bases and J lost 7 bases. DNA of the CDR3: TGTGCTAGTGGTTTTGGGGAGGGCCGGGAGCAGTACTTC. Translating gives CASGFGEGREQYF.

J is TRBJ1-4 and V is TRBV28, with 10 bases aligning to TRBD1. This CDR3 comprises 13 residues. With 9 bases clipped from V and 8 bases from J, the junction kept 6 bases outside the gene matches. CDR1 is MDHEN, CDR2 SYDVKM, per germline. The CDR3 DNA reads TGTGCCAGTTGGGACAGGGGTGGGGAAAAACTGTTTTTT. It is translated as CASWDRGGEKLFF.

This clone was seen a handful of times. V usage is TRBV27 and J usage is TRBJ1-1, with D possibly matching TRBD1 (5 bases). V lost 6 bases and J lost 1, with 6 bases in between. The CDR3 spans 12 residues. The germline CDR1 and CDR2 sequences are MNHEY and SMNVEV (reference sequence). In DNA, the CDR3 is TGTGCCAGCAGACAGGAGAACACTGAAGCTTTCTTT. Residues: CASRQENTEAFF.

V gene TRBV9 combines with J gene TRBJ2-2; no definite D call. Trimming pared 3 bases from V and 5 bases from J, leaving 11 bases between. This CDR3 comprises 14 residues. CDR1 is SGDLS, CDR2 YYNGEE, per germline. The CDR3 sequence is CASSAVTATGELFF. In DNA, the CDR3 is TGTGCCAGCAGCGCTGTTACAGCTACCGGGGAGCTGTTTTTT.

The chain recombines TRBV18 with TRBJ2-7; perhaps TRBD1 as D (6 bases). The CDR3 runs to 14 residues. Trimming left V 6 bases short and J 4 bases short, with 16 bases between. The V gene's germline CDR1 is KGHSH and CDR2 LQKENI. The DNA of the CDR3 is TGTGCCAGCTCCCCCGGGACATTAACTTACGAGCAGTACTTC. Residues: CASSPGTLTYEQYF.

This clone was counted ten times or more. The chain employs TRBV19 and TRBJ1-2, with 11 bases matching TRBD1. The CDR3 loop spans 17 amino acids. Germline V lookup: CDR1 LNHDA, CDR2 SQIVND (reference sequence). Unmatched junction bases numbered 8, after V lost 5 bases and J lost 0 bases. The CDR3 region is CASSGWDRGDPNYGYTF. CDR3 coding DNA: TGTGCCAGTAGTGGATGGGACAGGGGGGATCCTAACTATGGCTACACCTTC. Full variable domain (missing parts from reference TRBV19 and TRBJ1-2): DGGITQSPKYLFRKEGQNVTLSCEQNLNHDAMYWYRQDPGQGLRLIYYSQIVNDFQKGDIAEGYSVSREKKESFPLTVTSAQKNPTAFYLCASSGWDRGDPNYGYTFGSGTRLTVV.

CDR3 nucleotide sequence: TGTGCCAGTGACCCGACAGGGATGTACGAGCAGTACTTC. Protein: CASDPTGMYEQYF. The chain links TRBV19 to TRBJ2-7; 7 bases line up with TRBD1. Trimming at V came to 8 bases and at J to 4 bases, leaving 8 bases not matched to a gene. The germline gives CDR1 LNHDA, CDR2 SQIVND (reference sequence). CDR3 length equals 13 residues.

This chain joins TRBV4-1 and TRBJ1-3; 11 bases align to TRBD1. Trimming at V came to 4 bases and at J to 8 bases, leaving 10 bases not matched to a gene. The germline V gene has CDR1 MGHRA and CDR2 YSYEKL. This CDR3 is 16 amino acids long. Here the CDR3 DNA reads TGCGCCAGCAGCCCGCGGACAGGGGGCTATAACGACACCATATATTTT. It codes for CASSPRTGGYNDTIYF.

This chain joins TRBV5-8 and TRBJ2-3; D may be TRBD2 (6 bases). With 6 bases removed from V and 4 bases from J, the gap between germline ends came to 18 bases. The CDR3 consists of 15 residues. Germline V CDR1 and CDR2: SGHTS, YDEGEE. CDR3 DNA: TGTGCCAGCACTCAGGGACTTCCCTCGGCAGATACGCAGTATTTT. Its translation: CASTQGLPSADTQYF.

The CDR3 DNA is TGTGCCACCAGCAGAGAGGGGACAGGGCAACGCGAGCAGTACTTC. It is translated as CATSREGTGQREQYF. V usage is TRBV15 and J usage is TRBJ2-7, with 9 bases identical to TRBD1. This CDR3 spans 15 amino acids. V lost 0 bases to trimming and J lost 6 bases; unmatched junction nucleotides: 6. Germline-derived CDR1 and CDR2 are LNHNV and YYDKDF (reference sequence).

This clone occurred once. V and J are TRBV6-1 and TRBJ2-5; a weak D match, TRBD2 (6 bases). CDR3 length: 16 amino acids. Germline V gives CDR1 MNHNS, CDR2 SASEGT. V lost 4 bases and J lost 0, with 15 bases in between. CDR3 in amino acids: CASSGLAGGHQETQYF. The CDR3 DNA sequence: TGTGCCAGCAGTGGGTTAGCCGGAGGGCACCAAGAGACCCAGTACTTC.

The chain recombines TRBV7-2 with TRBJ1-4; 7 bases are shared with TRBD1. Germline loops: CDR1 SGHTA, CDR2 FQGNSA. The V gene end was trimmed by 5 bases and the J gene end by 0 bases; junction bases not matched to a gene: 3. CDR3 length: 15 residues. The CDR3 loop reads CASSPGGTTNEKLFF. CDR3 nucleotide sequence: TGTGCCAGCAGCCCAGGGGGTACAACTAATGAAAAACTGTTTTTT.

In this sample, this clone turned up a few times. V usage is TRBV29-1 and J usage is TRBJ1-1; possible D gene TRBD1, 5 bases. The germline gives CDR1 SQVTM, CDR2 ANQGSEA. This CDR3 contains 14 residues. V gave up 4 bases and J gave up 2 bases, with 14 bases separating them. The CDR3 sequence is CSVVGSGVNTEAFF. The CDR3 DNA follows: TGCAGCGTTGTAGGATCGGGGGTCAACACTGAAGCTTTCTTT.

The chain carries TRBV6-1 and TRBJ1-1; D not certain. CDR1 is MNHNS and CDR2 is SASEGT in the germline V gene. The CDR3 is 13 amino acids. V shed 2 bases and J shed 1 base, with 5 bases lying between them. DNA of the CDR3: TGTGCCAGCAGTGAACATTGGAACACTGAAGCTTTCTTT. Its protein is CASSEHWNTEAFF.

The sample holds a few counts of this clone. This rearrangement joins TRBV4-2 to TRBJ1-2; 7 bases agree with TRBD1. Germline CDR1 and CDR2: LGHNA and YNFKEQ. The trim removed 4 bases at V and 5 bases at J, leaving 4 bases unmatched. The CDR3 sequence is 13 residues long. The CDR3 region has the DNA TGTGCCAGCAGCCCTGGGACAGCGTATGGCTACACCTTC. As protein: CASSPGTAYGYTF.